Detailed here is one TCR beta chain. Only in-frame clones appear in the TCRdb table, and some are missing; sequencing was by immunoSEQ multiplex PCR. The table has fewer than 100,000 clones, about four fifths seen once. The length of the CDR3 is 12 residues. Germline CDR1 is KGHSH and CDR2 is LQKENI. Trimming stripped 3 bases from V and 7 bases from J, with 4 bases between. The data were obtained in a study of control samples from healthy donors and cancer patients. This receptor was identified in a woman aged 55-70 years in good health. The chain employs TRBV18 and TRBJ1-6; no clear D. Sequences were obtained from blood. The CDR3 DNA follows: TGTGCCAGCTCACCTGAGAATTCACCCCTCCACTTT. Its translation is CASSPENSPLHF.